These 16 T cell receptor beta chains originate from one sample sequenced in a study of CD8 T cells in Susac syndrome. The RNA input was roughly 0.45 to 1 ug, and it was reverse transcribed with random hexamers. A single record per CDR3 protein comes from TCRdb applying MiXCR to the immunoSEQ multiplex PCR reads. The profile shows 200,000 or so distinct CDR3 sequences, nearly 95% of them singletons. Sample: CD4+ T cells from PBMCs. All receptors come from a human donor with multiple sclerosis.

J is TRBJ1-1 and V is TRBV12-3 or TRBV12-4; a weak D match, TRBD1 (6 bases). The V and J ends lost 3 bases and 3 bases respectively, with 14 bases between them. This CDR3 is built from 15 residues. CDR3 nucleotide sequence: TGTGCCAGCAGTTTGGCCCCCGGGGGGCACACTGAAGCTTTCTTT. This encodes CASSLAPGGHTEAFF.

This chain links TRBV15 with TRBJ1-1; D ambiguous. The V end lost 0 bases, the J end lost 5 bases, and 10 bases lay between the germline ends. The germline V gene encodes CDR1 LNHNV and CDR2 YYDKDF (reference sequence). There are 14 residues in the CDR3. The CDR3 spells CATSRDGTATEAFF. Here the CDR3 DNA reads TGTGCCACCAGCAGAGATGGTACGGCGACTGAAGCTTTCTTT.

The J gene is TRBJ1-2, the V gene TRBV28; D is perhaps TRBD1 (5 bases). This CDR3 has 14 amino acids. V was trimmed by 5 bases and J by 4 bases, leaving 14 bases between them. CDR1 MDHEN and CDR2 SYDVKM come from the germline V gene. The CDR3 nucleotides are TGTGCCAGCAGTGGACAACCAGCGGGCTATGGCTACACCTTC. Translated, it gives CASSGQPAGYGYTF.

The chain has TRBV3-1 and TRBJ1-5, with 8 bases identical to TRBD1. Losses at the gene ends were 4 bases for V and 6 bases for J; bases not matched to a gene: 2. Germline values: CDR1 LGHDT, CDR2 YNNKEL (reference sequence). The CDR3 covers 13 residues. The CDR3 nucleotides read TGTGCCAGCAGCCCGGACAGGGCTCAGCCCCAGCATTTT. Translated, it gives CASSPDRAQPQHF. The full variable domain, in which reference TRBV3-1 and TRBJ1-5 provide the parts outside the CDR3, is DTAVSQTPKYLVTQMGNDKSIKCEQNLGHDTMYWYKQDSKKFLKIMFSYNNKELIINETVPNRFSPKSPDKAHLNLHINSLELGDSAVYFCASSPDRAQPQHFGDGTRLSIL.

This chain connects TRBV5-1 to TRBJ1-4; 7 bases map to TRBD1. The CDR3 is made up of 14 amino acids. Trimming took 4 bases from V and 8 from J; bases not matched to a gene: 8. Germline V gene sequence: CDR1 SGHRS, CDR2 YFSETQ. CDR3 in DNA: TGCGCCAGCAGCCCGGGACAGTCCCGGGAAAAACTGTTTTTT. It yields the protein CASSPGQSREKLFF. Variable domain in full (rest from reference TRBV5-1 and TRBJ1-4): KAGVTQTPRYLIKTRGQQVTLSCSPISGHRSVSWYQQTPGQGLQFLFEYFSETQRNKGNFPGRFSGRQFSNSRSEMNVSTLELGDSALYLCASSPGQSREKLFFGSGTQLSVL.

The chain uses TRBV30 and TRBJ1-1; D is ambiguous. This CDR3 spans 11 amino acids. V was pared by 6 bases and J by 2 bases, with 7 bases between. CDR1 GTSNPN and CDR2 SVGIG come from the germline V gene (reference sequence). CDR3 protein: CACLINTEAFF. The CDR3 bases are TGTGCCTGCCTCATAAACACTGAAGCTTTCTTT.

This clonotype came up a few times. CDR3 nucleotide sequence: TGTGCCAGCAGCCAAGATTTGGAGACCCAGTACTTC. Encoded protein: CASSQDLETQYF. V gene TRBV4-2 combines with J gene TRBJ2-5; no clear D gene. The germline gives CDR1 LGHNA, CDR2 YNFKEQ. The length of the CDR3 is 12 residues. V lost 0 bases and J 5 bases, leaving 4 bases between the germline ends.

The rearrangement links TRBV5-1 to TRBJ2-2; D ambiguous. Germline values: CDR1 SGHRS, CDR2 YFSETQ. This CDR3 comprises 15 residues. V lost 2 bases, J lost 9 bases, and 17 bases lay in between. CDR3 nucleotides: TGCGCCAGCAGCTTTTTTAGGGCCAAGGAAAGGGAGCTGTTTTTT. Encoded protein: CASSFFRAKERELFF.

The V and J genes are TRBV20-1 and TRBJ2-1; D is perhaps TRBD2 (5 bases). Per germline, CDR1 DFQATT and CDR2 SNEGSKA (reference sequence). The CDR3 is made up of 12 amino acids. The V end was cut by 6 bases, the J end by 7 bases, with 13 bases between. The CDR3 DNA follows: TGCAGTGCAGGATCGGGGATGAATGAGCAGTTCTTC. Encoded protein: CSAGSGMNEQFF.

V usage is TRBV5-6 and J usage is TRBJ1-1; possibly TRBD1 for D (6 bases). The CDR3 covers 17 residues. CDR1 SGHDT and CDR2 YYEEEE come from the germline V gene. The ends were cut back, 0 bases at V and 1 base at J, with 16 bases in the middle. Here the CDR3 reads CASSLVAGGQTNTEAFF. The CDR3 coding sequence is TGTGCCAGCAGCTTGGTGGCTGGAGGACAGACGAACACTGAAGCTTTCTTT.

The chain is built from TRBV12-3 or TRBV12-4 and TRBJ1-1, with a weak D call TRBD1 (5 bases). The CDR3 covers 14 residues. Trimming pared 1 base from V and 4 bases from J, leaving 10 bases between. The CDR3 protein is CASSLGGGGTEAFF. The CDR3 DNA reads TGTGCCAGCAGTTTAGGGGGTGGGGGCACTGAAGCTTTCTTT.

The chain employs TRBV15 and TRBJ1-2, with D tentatively TRBD1 (5 bases). This CDR3 comprises 12 residues. Trimming cost V 1 base and J 9 bases, with 9 bases left between them. Per germline, CDR1 LNHNV and CDR2 YYDKDF (reference sequence). CDR3 amino acids: CATSRVGDSYTF. CDR3 coding DNA: TGTGCCACCAGCAGAGTGGGGGATAGCTACACCTTC.

The genes are TRBV20-1 and TRBJ2-1, with TRBD2 matching over 11 bases. This CDR3 comprises 15 residues. Unmatched junction bases numbered 10, after V lost 7 bases and J lost 5 bases. In germline, CDR1 is DFQATT, CDR2 SNEGSKA (reference sequence). The CDR3 DNA is TGCAGTGTAAATCGTCCGGGACTAGCGGACAATGAGCAGTTCTTC. This encodes CSVNRPGLADNEQFF.

The chain couples TRBV5-1 to TRBJ2-5; a possible D gene is TRBD2 (7 bases). Germline V gives CDR1 SGHRS, CDR2 YFSETQ. V dropped 0 bases and J dropped 0 bases, with 9 bases sitting between them. CDR3 size: 15 residues. The CDR3 sequence is CASSLGGGYQETQYF. The CDR3 DNA reads as TGCGCCAGCAGCTTGGGCGGGGGCTACCAAGAGACCCAGTACTTC.

The chain couples TRBV12-5 to TRBJ2-4, with D perhaps being TRBD1 or TRBD2 (5 bases each). CDR3 size: 14 residues. Germline V gene data show CDR1 as LGHNT and CDR2 as FRNRAP. V shed 6 bases and J shed 0 bases, with 9 bases lying between them. CDR3 region: CASGIGTAKNIQYF. The DNA for the CDR3 is TGTGCTAGTGGAATCGGGACAGCCAAAAACATTCAGTACTTC.

The chain employs TRBV20-1 and TRBJ2-3, with D possibly being TRBD1 (5 bases). Trimming removed 6 bases from V and 3 bases from J, with 16 bases in between. Germline CDR1 and CDR2: DFQATT and SNEGSKA (reference sequence). The CDR3 runs 14 residues. DNA for the CDR3: TGCAGTGCCCGAGGCCAGGGCTGGACAGATACGCAGTATTTT. This sequence encodes CSARGQGWTDTQYF.